This TCR beta chain emerged from a study of siplizumab effects on memory and regulatory T cells. Study findings and constraints: The majority of clones, roughly 80-95% of proliferating CD4+ or CD8+ clones, lacked an assignable naive or memory phenotype. With siplizumab, cumulative frequency of CD4+ memory-derived alloreactive sequences dropped significantly. Treg-derived clones made up an average of about 73% of mappable alloreactive CD4+ clones with siplizumab and 25% to 30% in controls. Naive T cell populations appeared to exhibit greater diversity than memory cells and appeared to be major alloresponse contributors.

With respect to this clone: Its antigen remains unknown.

Data came from immunoSEQ multiplex PCR; TCRdb stores just in-frame clones and leaves some out. This sample yields about 100,000 clones, of which about nine tenths are seen a single time; around 12% belongs to the top ten. The CDR3 is 15 amino acids. CDR1 and CDR2 (germline): MNHEY, SVGAGI. V shed 5 bases and J shed 3 bases, with 17 bases lying between them. Sequenced material: non-Treg CD4+ T cells sorted from blood. This chain links TRBV6-5 with TRBJ2-7, with D tentatively TRBD1 or TRBD2 (5 bases each). The sequence was collected from a human donor in good health. The DNA of the CDR3 is TGTGCCAGCAGTCGAGGGGTCTTTCGGGACTACGAGCAGTACTTC. Translation gives CASSRGVFRDYEQYF.